A selection of T cell receptor beta chains follows, all from one sample in a study of blood T cell repertoires in COVID-19. Using immunoSEQ multiplex PCR, the repertoire was profiled, and TCRdb retains in-frame clones only, with some absent. The profile shows some 73,000 clones, 80% to 85% of them singletons. Specimen: peripheral blood. The source is a human donor in a cohort sampled during active COVID-19. Each CDR3 is given with its conserved first and last residue. A D gene is named only where the DNA matches it firmly. A row's size may be missing; if present it is once, few, many or a size class.

v_gene,d_gene,j_gene,abundance,CDR3nt,CDR3aa
TRBV9,TRBD1,TRBJ2-7,.,TGTGCCAGCAGCGTAGGGACAGGTAGCTCCTACGAGCAGTACTTC,CASSVGTGSSYEQYF
TRBV6-5,.,TRBJ1-4,once,TGTGCCAGCAGCTGGGGAGAGGGTGGTTTTTTT,CASSWGEGGFF
TRBV5-6,TRBD1,TRBJ2-5,few,TGTGCCAGCAGCTTCCAGGACAGGCAAGAGACCCAGTACTTC,CASSFQDRQETQYF
TRBV5-5,.,TRBJ1-2,.,TGTGCCAGCAGCAAGCTACAGGGTGACTATGGCTACACCTTC,CASSKLQGDYGYTF
TRBV6-2/TRBV6-3,.,TRBJ2-4,few,TGTGCCAGCAGCTTGAGACAGGCGGTGTCCAAAAACATTCAGTACTTC,CASSLRQAVSKNIQYF
TRBV2,.,TRBJ1-1,.,TGTGCCAGCAGCCCCCTCGGGGGTTTTGAAGCTTTCTTT,CASSPLGGFEAFF
TRBV14,.,TRBJ2-3,.,TGTGCCAGCAGCCAAGATTCAGGCGCTTCCCTGGCCACCACAGATACGCAGTATTTT,CASSQDSGASLATTDTQYF
TRBV2,TRBD2,TRBJ2-5,.,TGTGCCAGCAGTGGACTAGCGGGCGGTGCACAAGAGACCCAGTACTTC,CASSGLAGGAQETQYF
TRBV3-1/TRBV3-2,.,TRBJ2-7,.,TGTGCCAGCAGCCAAGTAACCTACGAGCAGTACTTC,CASSQVTYEQYF
TRBV27,.,TRBJ2-7,.,TGTGCCAGCAGTCCGCTGGGGGGTCGCTCCTACGAGCAGTACTTC,CASSPLGGRSYEQYF
TRBV7-2,.,TRBJ1-5,.,TGTGCCAGCAGCTTAGACGAGGTGGGTCAGCCCCAGCATTTT,CASSLDEVGQPQHF
TRBV4-2,.,TRBJ2-1,.,TGTGCCAGCAGCCCCCGACACAATTACAATGAGCAGTTCTTC,CASSPRHNYNEQFF
TRBV20-1,.,TRBJ2-1,.,TGCAGTGCTTCAGGGATTGAGCAGTTCTTC,CSASGIEQFF
TRBV5-8,TRBD1,TRBJ1-6,.,TGTGCCAGCAGCCCCGCTTGGACAGGCTCCTATAATTCACCCCTCCACTTT,CASSPAWTGSYNSPLHF
TRBV10-3,.,TRBJ2-7,.,TGTGCCACGTCGCCGAGCTACGAGCAGTACTTC,CATSPSYEQYF
TRBV7-3,.,TRBJ2-2,.,TGTGCCAGCAGCTTAACACAGAACACCGGGGAGCTGTTTTTT,CASSLTQNTGELFF
TRBV5-8,TRBD1,TRBJ2-5,.,TGTGCCAGCAACCGGGACAGGGGCCAAGAGACCCAGTACTTC,CASNRDRGQETQYF
TRBV6-5,.,TRBJ2-1,few,TGTGCCAGCAGAATCGAACTAAACCAGTACAATGAGCAGTTCTTC,CASRIELNQYNEQFF
TRBV29-1,TRBD2,TRBJ2-3,.,TGCAGCGGACTAGCGGGGCCGTCAGATACGCAGTATTTT,CSGLAGPSDTQYF
TRBV2,TRBD1,TRBJ2-3,.,TGTGCGCGCTCTAGGGGGCCCCGTGGTACAGATACGCAGTATTTT,CARSRGPRGTDTQYF
TRBV27,TRBD1,TRBJ2-5,.,TGTGCCAGCAGTCGCTCGACAGGGTGGGAGACCCAGTACTTC,CASSRSTGWETQYF
TRBV29-1,TRBD1,TRBJ2-6,.,TGCAGCGTTGAAGGGGACAGGGGGCAATCTGGGGCCAACGTCCTGACTTTC,CSVEGDRGQSGANVLTF
TRBV10-3,TRBD2,TRBJ2-1,.,TGTGCCATCAGTGAGCGGGCTAGCGGGGGGTACAATGAGCAGTTCTTC,CAISERASGGYNEQFF
TRBV27,.,TRBJ1-2,.,TGTGCCAGCAGCCCCTGGACAGCCCCAGGGGACTACACCTTC,CASSPWTAPGDYTF
TRBV5-1,TRBD1,TRBJ2-5,.,TGCGCCAGCGGACAGGGGGCGAGAGAGACCCAGTACTTC,CASGQGARETQYF
TRBV27,.,TRBJ2-7,.,TGTGCCAGCAGTTCCCGGGGAGGGGGCTACGAGCAGTACTTC,CASSSRGGGYEQYF
TRBV6-6,TRBD2,TRBJ2-3,once,TGTGCCAGCAGTGGATCTAGCGGGGGGACAGATACGCAGTATTTT,CASSGSSGGTDTQYF
TRBV6-5,.,TRBJ1-1,.,TGTGCCAGCAGTTACGAGGGCTGGAACACTGAAGCTTTCTTT,CASSYEGWNTEAFF
TRBV15,.,TRBJ2-3,once,TGTGCCACCAGCAGATGGCGCAGGGAAACAGATACGCAGTATTTT,CATSRWRRETDTQYF
TRBV5-1,.,TRBJ2-7,.,TGCGCCAGCAGCTTCTATGGGTTGAGGCACGAGCAGTACTTC,CASSFYGLRHEQYF
TRBV6-5,.,TRBJ1-1,.,TGTGCCAGCAGTCCCTCCGGACAGCGTGAAGCTTTCTTT,CASSPSGQREAFF
TRBV5-1,TRBD2,TRBJ2-3,.,TGCGCCAGCAGCTTGGGTAATAGCGGGGGGGGCCACACAGATACGCAGTATTTT,CASSLGNSGGGHTDTQYF
TRBV5-6,.,TRBJ1-4,.,TGTGCCAGCAGCTTGGAGCAGGGAGGGGATGAAAAACTGTTTTTT,CASSLEQGGDEKLFF
TRBV5-1,.,TRBJ2-3,.,TGCGCCAGCAGCTTGAACTTCGGCGGAACAGATACGCAGTATTTT,CASSLNFGGTDTQYF
TRBV4-3,.,TRBJ2-2,once,TGCGCCAGCAGCCAAGTACTTTTGAGGGTCGATAGGGCCGGGGAGCTGTTTTTT,CASSQVLLRVDRAGELFF
TRBV12-3/TRBV12-4,TRBD1,TRBJ2-1,.,TGTGCCAGCAGCGACAGGGGGCGCGCGTTCTTC,CASSDRGRAFF
TRBV24-1,.,TRBJ1-3,.,TGTGCCACCAGTGATTTGCAGGTTGCCTCTAAATCTGGAAACACCATATATTTT,CATSDLQVASKSGNTIYF